This entry lists 5 T cell receptor beta chains sequenced from one sample in a study of control samples from healthy donors and cancer patients. Using immunoSEQ multiplex PCR, the repertoire was profiled, and TCRdb retains in-frame clones only, with some absent. This sample carries roughly 86,000 clones, 93% of them seen once, and the ten largest clones take around 1.5%. Sequenced sample: blood. The receptors stem from a woman between 25 and 40 years old in good health.

The CDR3 region has the DNA TGTGCCAGCAGCCCCGGGGGAGCGCCCTACAATGAGCAGTTCTTC. This sequence encodes CASSPGGAPYNEQFF. The chain carries TRBV9 and TRBJ2-1; possible D gene TRBD2, 6 bases. The length of the CDR3 is 15 residues. V was cut by 4 bases and J by 2 bases, with 13 bases left in between. Germline V gene lookup returns CDR1 SGDLS and CDR2 YYNGEE.

The chain recombines TRBV25-1 with TRBJ1-2; 7 positions match TRBD1. The CDR3 is made up of 14 amino acids. Germline assignment: CDR1 MGHDK and CDR2 SYGVNS. V lost 5 bases and J lost 8; bases outside the gene matches: 11. CDR3 region: CASSSLDRKSGYTF. In DNA, the CDR3 is TGTGCCAGCAGTTCCCTGGACAGGAAGAGCGGCTACACCTTC.

The V call is TRBV23-1, the J call TRBJ2-3; D possibly uses TRBD1 or TRBD2 (6 bases each). TRBV23-1 is filed as an ORF, its function uncertain. V was shortened by 0 bases and J by 3 bases, with 16 bases between the two germline ends. This CDR3 region has 17 residues. CDR3 protein: CASSQSIIRGATDTQYF. The CDR3 DNA follows: TGCGCCAGCAGTCAATCGATTATTAGGGGGGCAACAGATACGCAGTATTTT.

This chain uses TRBV28 with TRBJ1-1; possibly TRBD1 for D (6 bases). Trimming shortened V by 6 bases and J by 4 bases, and 15 bases separated the two germline ends. The CDR3 runs 14 residues. Germline V lookup: CDR1 MDHEN, CDR2 SYDVKM. CDR3 sequence: CASSDRNEGTEAFF. The DNA of the CDR3 is TGTGCCAGCAGCGACAGGAATGAGGGCACTGAAGCTTTCTTT. The full variable domain, in which reference TRBV28 and TRBJ1-1 provide the parts outside the CDR3, is DVKVTQSSRYLVKRTGEKVFLECVQDMDHENMFWYRQDPGLGLRLIYFSYDVKMKEKGDIPEGYSVSREKKERFSLILESASTNQTSMYLCASSDRNEGTEAFFGQGTRLTVV.

CDR3 bases: TGTGCCAGCAGCAGACCTGGACTAGCGGAGGTTGATGAGCAGTTCTTC. Its protein product is CASSRPGLAEVDEQFF. The chain carries TRBV27 and TRBJ2-1; 10 bases are shared with TRBD2. The V segment lost 6 bases and the J segment 8 bases; nucleotides outside the gene matches: 13. This CDR3 has 16 amino acids. The germline V gene encodes CDR1 MNHEY and CDR2 SMNVEV (reference sequence).